Sequencing of this T cell receptor (beta chain) was carried out in a study of control samples from healthy donors and cancer patients. This table comes from immunoSEQ multiplex PCR, and its TCRdb copy is limited to in-frame clones, with some not included. Of some 150,000 clones listed, just over 95% are singletons. There are 16 residues in the CDR3. Germline V gene lookup returns CDR1 MDHEN and CDR2 SYDVKM. Deletions cut 6 bases from V and 9 bases from J, with 21 bases between. The chain couples TRBV28 to TRBJ1-6; D unclear. The sample taken for sequencing was blood. The sequence was obtained from a woman aged 30 to 39 in good health. CDR3 sequence (DNA): TGTGCCAGCAGCCCGGGAGGGTCACCCGAAATTTCACCCCTCCACTTT. It codes for CASSPGGSPEISPLHF. The entire variable domain, with the rest obtained from reference TRBV28 and TRBJ1-6, is as follows: DVKVTQSSRYLVKRTGEKVFLECVQDMDHENMFWYRQDPGLGLRLIYFSYDVKMKEKGDIPEGYSVSREKKERFSLILESASTNQTSMYLCASSPGGSPEISPLHFGNGTRLTVT.